This is a list of T cell receptor beta chains from one sample in a study of shared clonotypes between healthy human individuals. The data were produced by immunoSEQ multiplex PCR, yet TCRdb's version contains in-frame clones alone and is incomplete. This table holds about 2.4 million clones, approximately 93% found once. The sample was naive CD4+ T cells from PBMCs. The receptors stem from a man younger than 30 in good health. Some clones in this sample may be carry-over from other donors' samples. Both conserved end residues are part of each CDR3. Each record gives: CDR3 DNA, CDR3 protein, J gene, V gene, clone size, D gene. A D gene is named only where the DNA matches it firmly. Part of the rows lack a size; the others show once, few, many or a class for expanded clones.

CDR3 DNA: TGTGCCAGCAGCTTAATGGGGGAGAAAGGGGAGACCCAGTACTTC
CDR3 protein: CASSLMGEKGETQYF
J gene: TRBJ2-5
V gene: TRBV7-2
clone size: few
D gene: NA

CDR3 DNA: TGCAGTGCTAGACCCCAGGTGGGAGACACCTTC
CDR3 protein: CSARPQVGDTF
J gene: TRBJ1-2
V gene: TRBV20-1
clone size: NA
D gene: NA

CDR3 DNA: TGTGCCACCAGCAGTCCGGACCACTATGGCTACACCTTC
CDR3 protein: CATSSPDHYGYTF
J gene: TRBJ1-2
V gene: TRBV15
clone size: once
D gene: NA

CDR3 DNA: TGTGCCAGCAGGCCACCCCGCTCAGCGGGAGGGGGGGTGGAGTTCTTC
CDR3 protein: CASRPPRSAGGGVEFF
J gene: TRBJ2-1
V gene: TRBV27
clone size: NA
D gene: TRBD2

CDR3 DNA: TGTGCCAGCAGCCTATCGGGACTGTTCTCTGGAAACACCATATATTTT
CDR3 protein: CASSLSGLFSGNTIYF
J gene: TRBJ1-3
V gene: TRBV5-5
clone size: NA
D gene: NA

CDR3 DNA: TGTGCCAGCAGCGTACGGGCTTTACTTAGCACAGATACGCAGTATTTT
CDR3 protein: CASSVRALLSTDTQYF
J gene: TRBJ2-3
V gene: TRBV9
clone size: NA
D gene: NA

CDR3 DNA: TGTGCCAGCAGTTCCGCGAACACCGGGGAGCTGTTTTTT
CDR3 protein: CASSSANTGELFF
J gene: TRBJ2-2
V gene: TRBV28
clone size: NA
D gene: NA

CDR3 DNA: TGTGCCAGCAGCTTAGTAGGCCGGATAAGCACAGATACGCAGTATTTT
CDR3 protein: CASSLVGRISTDTQYF
J gene: TRBJ2-3
V gene: TRBV11-2
clone size: NA
D gene: NA

CDR3 DNA: TGTGCCAGACAAGAGACCCAGTACTTC
CDR3 protein: CARQETQYF
J gene: TRBJ2-5
V gene: TRBV27
clone size: once
D gene: NA

CDR3 DNA: TGTGCCAGCTCACCACAGCAAAGCACCGGGGAGCTGTTTTTT
CDR3 protein: CASSPQQSTGELFF
J gene: TRBJ2-2
V gene: TRBV18
clone size: NA
D gene: NA

CDR3 DNA: TGTGCCAGCAGTCTCCGACGGGGAGCGGGTAATGAAAAACTGTTTTTT
CDR3 protein: CASSLRRGAGNEKLFF
J gene: TRBJ1-4
V gene: TRBV28
clone size: NA
D gene: NA

CDR3 DNA: TGTGCCAGCACCGGGCGAACTCTAGGGATATACGAGCAGTACTTC
CDR3 protein: CASTGRTLGIYEQYF
J gene: TRBJ2-7
V gene: TRBV5-6
clone size: NA
D gene: NA

CDR3 DNA: TGTGCCAGCAGCTCCGGGACCTATTTCTACAATGAGCAGTTCTTC
CDR3 protein: CASSSGTYFYNEQFF
J gene: TRBJ2-1
V gene: TRBV7-2
clone size: NA
D gene: NA

CDR3 DNA: TGTGCCAGCAGTGAGCAGGGGGTGCCTGAAGCTTTCTTT
CDR3 protein: CASSEQGVPEAFF
J gene: TRBJ1-1
V gene: TRBV28
clone size: NA
D gene: TRBD1

CDR3 DNA: TGTGCCAGCAGTCCCCGGGGGGGGGCAGCGTACGAGCAGTACTTC
CDR3 protein: CASSPRGGAAYEQYF
J gene: TRBJ2-7
V gene: TRBV6-6
clone size: NA
D gene: TRBD2

CDR3 DNA: TGTGCCAGCAGCCGAGACTGGACAGGGAGGTCTGAAAAACTGTTTTTT
CDR3 protein: CASSRDWTGRSEKLFF
J gene: TRBJ1-4
V gene: TRBV9
clone size: NA
D gene: TRBD1

CDR3 DNA: TGTGCCAGCAGCTCGGGACTAGCGGGAGGTGCACAGTACTTC
CDR3 protein: CASSSGLAGGAQYF
J gene: TRBJ2-7
V gene: TRBV7-6
clone size: once
D gene: TRBD2

CDR3 DNA: TGTGCCAGCAGGCCCCAGCCGTACAATGAGCAGTTCTTC
CDR3 protein: CASRPQPYNEQFF
J gene: TRBJ2-1
V gene: TRBV28
clone size: NA
D gene: NA

CDR3 DNA: TGTGCCTGGAGCGGGGCAGGGCGAGCTTTCTTT
CDR3 protein: CAWSGAGRAFF
J gene: TRBJ1-1
V gene: TRBV30
clone size: few
D gene: NA

CDR3 DNA: TGTGCCAGCAGTTACAGGGGACAGAGATTCACAGATACGCAGTATTTT
CDR3 protein: CASSYRGQRFTDTQYF
J gene: TRBJ2-3
V gene: TRBV6-5
clone size: NA
D gene: TRBD1

CDR3 DNA: TGTGCCAGCAGAAACAAAGGACAAGAAAATGAAAAACTGTTTTTT
CDR3 protein: CASRNKGQENEKLFF
J gene: TRBJ1-4
V gene: TRBV6-1
clone size: NA
D gene: NA

CDR3 DNA: TGTGCCAGCAGCCAAGGCACTAGCGGAGAGCAGTACTTC
CDR3 protein: CASSQGTSGEQYF
J gene: TRBJ2-7
V gene: TRBV7-2
clone size: NA
D gene: TRBD2

CDR3 DNA: TGTGCCAGCAGCTGGGACCGTAACACTGAAGCTTTCTTT
CDR3 protein: CASSWDRNTEAFF
J gene: TRBJ1-1
V gene: TRBV5-6
clone size: NA
D gene: NA

CDR3 DNA: TGCGCCAGCAGCCCAACCTGGACTAGCGGCCAAGAGACCCAGTACTTC
CDR3 protein: CASSPTWTSGQETQYF
J gene: TRBJ2-5
V gene: TRBV4-1
clone size: NA
D gene: TRBD2

CDR3 DNA: TGTGCCAGCAGCTTGGAGGGGAGTCAGCCCCAGCATTTT
CDR3 protein: CASSLEGSQPQHF
J gene: TRBJ1-5
V gene: TRBV5-5
clone size: NA
D gene: NA

CDR3 DNA: TGCGCCAGCAGCTCGCGCAAAACGGGGATTCATGATACGCAGTATTTT
CDR3 protein: CASSSRKTGIHDTQYF
J gene: TRBJ2-3
V gene: TRBV5-1
clone size: NA
D gene: NA

CDR3 DNA: TGTGCCAGCAGCCGACTAGCGGGTGTGGGCAATGAGCAGTTCTTC
CDR3 protein: CASSRLAGVGNEQFF
J gene: TRBJ2-1
V gene: TRBV4-2
clone size: NA
D gene: TRBD2

CDR3 DNA: TGTGCCAGCAGCTCCTTGGGACGCTCAATGCAGAACACTGAAGCTTTCTTT
CDR3 protein: CASSSLGRSMQNTEAFF
J gene: TRBJ1-1
V gene: TRBV5-4
clone size: NA
D gene: NA

CDR3 DNA: TGTGCCAGCAGTTCTAGGGTCGATGAGCAGTTCTTC
CDR3 protein: CASSSRVDEQFF
J gene: TRBJ2-1
V gene: TRBV28
clone size: NA
D gene: NA

CDR3 DNA: TGTGCCAGTAGTATTGAGGGGCGGATTGGCTACACCTTC
CDR3 protein: CASSIEGRIGYTF
J gene: TRBJ1-2
V gene: TRBV19
clone size: once
D gene: NA

CDR3 DNA: TGTGCCAGCTCTTCCGGCCTCAGCCAGCCCCAGCATTTT
CDR3 protein: CASSSGLSQPQHF
J gene: TRBJ1-5
V gene: TRBV18
clone size: NA
D gene: NA

CDR3 DNA: TGTGCCAGCAGCTTAGGGATAGGGGGGCAAAACATTCAGTACTTC
CDR3 protein: CASSLGIGGQNIQYF
J gene: TRBJ2-4
V gene: TRBV7-2
clone size: NA
D gene: NA

CDR3 DNA: TGCGCCAGCAGCCCGGCCCCCGGGGCACGAGGAAACACCATATATTTT
CDR3 protein: CASSPAPGARGNTIYF
J gene: TRBJ1-3
V gene: TRBV5-1
clone size: NA
D gene: NA

CDR3 DNA: TGTGCCAGTAAGGGACGGGGGACTTACGGCGAGCAGTACTTC
CDR3 protein: CASKGRGTYGEQYF
J gene: TRBJ2-7
V gene: TRBV19
clone size: NA
D gene: NA

CDR3 DNA: TGTGCCAGCAGTTCGGAGGGGCGCGGGAGCAATCAGCCCCAGCATTTT
CDR3 protein: CASSSEGRGSNQPQHF
J gene: TRBJ1-5
V gene: TRBV28
clone size: few
D gene: NA

CDR3 DNA: TGTGCCAGCAGCGAACAGGGCTCACCCCTCCACTTT
CDR3 protein: CASSEQGSPLHF
J gene: TRBJ1-6
V gene: TRBV7-9
clone size: NA
D gene: NA

CDR3 DNA: TGTGCCACCCTAGCGGGGTCCCCCAATGAGCAGTTCTTC
CDR3 protein: CATLAGSPNEQFF
J gene: TRBJ2-1
V gene: TRBV10-3
clone size: NA
D gene: TRBD2

CDR3 DNA: TGTGCCAGCAGGCTTACAGGGGGCAATGAGCAGTTCTTC
CDR3 protein: CASRLTGGNEQFF
J gene: TRBJ2-1
V gene: TRBV11-1
clone size: NA
D gene: TRBD1

CDR3 DNA: TGTGCCAGCAGCCCCGCGGGAGGGCGAACAGATACGCAGTATTTT
CDR3 protein: CASSPAGGRTDTQYF
J gene: TRBJ2-3
V gene: TRBV28
clone size: NA
D gene: TRBD2

CDR3 DNA: TGTGCCAGCAGCCGAGGACGGGTGGGCTACACCTTC
CDR3 protein: CASSRGRVGYTF
J gene: TRBJ1-2
V gene: TRBV14
clone size: few
D gene: NA

CDR3 DNA: TGTGCCAGCAGCTTAGTTACCGCAGGGGCTATATCCTACAATGAGCAGTTCTTC
CDR3 protein: CASSLVTAGAISYNEQFF
J gene: TRBJ2-1
V gene: TRBV13
clone size: few
D gene: NA

CDR3 DNA: TGTGCCAGCAGCTTAAAGCCCTTTGTTCGTACGCCGAGCACAGATACGCAGTATTTT
CDR3 protein: CASSLKPFVRTPSTDTQYF
J gene: TRBJ2-3
V gene: TRBV7-2
clone size: NA
D gene: NA

CDR3 DNA: TGTGCCAGCAGCCCCACCCACGTCTCCTACAATGAGCAGTTCTTC
CDR3 protein: CASSPTHVSYNEQFF
J gene: TRBJ2-1
V gene: TRBV28
clone size: once
D gene: NA

CDR3 DNA: TGTGCCAGCAGCTCACCCGGGACTAAAAACGAGCAGTACTTC
CDR3 protein: CASSSPGTKNEQYF
J gene: TRBJ2-7
V gene: TRBV13
clone size: NA
D gene: TRBD2

CDR3 DNA: TGCAGCGTTGAGCGGGGGGCGGATGACGAGCAGTACTTC
CDR3 protein: CSVERGADDEQYF
J gene: TRBJ2-7
V gene: TRBV29-1
clone size: NA
D gene: TRBD2

CDR3 DNA: TGCAGCGTTGACGTGGGGAACACCGGGGAGCTGTTTTTT
CDR3 protein: CSVDVGNTGELFF
J gene: TRBJ2-2
V gene: TRBV29-1
clone size: NA
D gene: NA

CDR3 DNA: TGTGCCAGTACCCCCAACGCGGTAGAGACCCAGTACTTC
CDR3 protein: CASTPNAVETQYF
J gene: TRBJ2-5
V gene: TRBV19
clone size: NA
D gene: NA

CDR3 DNA: TGTGCCATCAGTGAGAACCAGGGGGCCCCAGCCTACGAGCAGTACTTC
CDR3 protein: CAISENQGAPAYEQYF
J gene: TRBJ2-7
V gene: TRBV10-3
clone size: NA
D gene: TRBD1

CDR3 DNA: TGTGCCAGCAGTGCTGGGGAGCTAGGACCCTACAATGAGCAGTTCTTC
CDR3 protein: CASSAGELGPYNEQFF
J gene: TRBJ2-1
V gene: TRBV2
clone size: NA
D gene: NA

CDR3 DNA: TGCGCCAGCAGCTTGGAGGCAGGGCACAATGAGCAGTTCTTC
CDR3 protein: CASSLEAGHNEQFF
J gene: TRBJ2-1
V gene: TRBV5-1
clone size: NA
D gene: NA

CDR3 DNA: TGTGCCAGCAGCTCCTCGCAGACAGGCTACAATGAGCAGTTCTTC
CDR3 protein: CASSSSQTGYNEQFF
J gene: TRBJ2-1
V gene: TRBV11-2
clone size: NA
D gene: NA

CDR3 DNA: TGTGCCATCAGTGAGGGACAGGTGAGCTCCTACGAGCAGTACTTC
CDR3 protein: CAISEGQVSSYEQYF
J gene: TRBJ2-7
V gene: TRBV10-3
clone size: NA
D gene: TRBD1

CDR3 DNA: TGCGCCAGCAGCCCTGCGAGTGGGGGTTTAGCCTACGAGCAGTACTTC
CDR3 protein: CASSPASGGLAYEQYF
J gene: TRBJ2-7
V gene: TRBV5-1
clone size: NA
D gene: NA

CDR3 DNA: TGTGCCAGCAGTTTAGCGGGAGGGCCAATCACACACAATGAGCAGTTCTTC
CDR3 protein: CASSLAGGPITHNEQFF
J gene: TRBJ2-1
V gene: TRBV28
clone size: NA
D gene: TRBD2

CDR3 DNA: TGTGCCAGCAGCTTAGTCGGGTCCAGGGAGACCCAGTACTTC
CDR3 protein: CASSLVGSRETQYF
J gene: TRBJ2-5
V gene: TRBV7-2
clone size: once
D gene: NA

CDR3 DNA: TGTGCCAGCACGGGACAGCCCATGAACACTGAAGCTTTCTTT
CDR3 protein: CASTGQPMNTEAFF
J gene: TRBJ1-1
V gene: TRBV5-6
clone size: NA
D gene: TRBD1

CDR3 DNA: TGTGCCAGCAGTTTATCAGGCAGTCCTTGGGAGACCCAGTACTTC
CDR3 protein: CASSLSGSPWETQYF
J gene: TRBJ2-5
V gene: TRBV28
clone size: NA
D gene: NA